The 22 T cell receptor beta chains in this list originate from one sample, sequenced in a study of blood T cells in healthy people across ages. It was with a sample-barcoded 5' primer and a J-beta primer mix that a second PCR of roughly 7 to 12 cycles was run. TCRdb passed the 5' RACE reads through MiXCR, listing each CDR3 protein once. The sample records 1,500,000 or so distinct CDR3 sequences, about 42% being singletons. Specimen: blood. These TCRs come from a woman aged 18-29 years in good health.

This rearrangement joins TRBV28 to TRBJ1-6; the D gene is possibly TRBD1 (5 bases). In germline, CDR1 is MDHEN, CDR2 SYDVKM. This CDR3 contains 14 residues. Trimming took 8 bases from V and 9 from J, leaving 17 bases between them. CDR3 in DNA: TGTGCCAGCTATCGACAGCCTCTTGGTTCACCCCTCCACTTT. Its protein is CASYRQPLGSPLHF.

This clonotype was found a few times. The V and J genes are TRBV27 and TRBJ2-1; 11 bases are a match to TRBD2. The CDR3 has 15 residues. Germline CDR1 is MNHEY and CDR2 is SMNVEV (reference sequence). V lost 3 bases and J lost 9; bases outside the gene matches: 7. The CDR3 reads CASSFIAGGLIEQFF. CDR3 nucleotides: TGTGCCAGCAGTTTCATAGCGGGAGGGCTGATTGAGCAGTTCTTC.

This clonotype has only one observation. This chain uses TRBV14 with TRBJ2-1; 8 bases fit TRBD2. CDR3 length: 16 amino acids. The junction had 6 bases not matched to a gene; V was cut back by 5 bases and J by 0 bases. The germline CDR1 and CDR2 sequences are SGHDN and FVKESK. Here the CDR3 reads CASSDRGGRSYNEQFF. The CDR3, as DNA: TGTGCCAGCAGCGACCGGGGGGGCCGCTCCTACAATGAGCAGTTCTTC.

Only a few counts were recorded for this clonotype. The gene calls are TRBV5-5 and TRBJ1-5; D is undetermined. Trimming took 4 bases from V and 3 from J, leaving 11 bases between them. CDR1 is SGHKS, CDR2 YYEKEE, per germline (reference sequence). This CDR3 has 14 amino acids. In nucleotides, the CDR3 is TGTGCCAGCAGCGCCGGACGGACCAATCAGCCCCAGCATTTT. It codes for CASSAGRTNQPQHF.

This clonotype was seen many times. This chain uses TRBV29-1 with TRBJ1-1; D is ambiguous. Germline CDR1 is SQVTM and CDR2 is ANQGSEA. The CDR3 extends over 14 amino acids. The germline V and J ends were trimmed by 2 bases and 3 bases, with 13 bases remaining between them. CDR3 DNA: TGCAGCGTTGAACGGAGGGCGGTGGACACTGAAGCTTTCTTT. Its translation: CSVERRAVDTEAFF.

This clonotype has just a few counts. The chain employs TRBV9 and TRBJ1-4, with a tentative D call TRBD1 (5 bases). This CDR3 is 15 amino acids long. Germline V gene lookup returns CDR1 SGDLS and CDR2 YYNGEE. Trimming stripped 5 bases from V and 0 bases from J, with 11 bases between. DNA for the CDR3: TGTGCCAGCAGTCCTCTGGGGGCAACTAATGAAAAACTGTTTTTT. Protein: CASSPLGATNEKLFF.

There are a few counts of this clonotype. The chain carries TRBV9 and TRBJ2-5, with D perhaps matching TRBD1 (5 bases). CDR3 size: 15 residues. The germline gives CDR1 SGDLS, CDR2 YYNGEE. Between the trimmed V and J ends, which lost 0 bases and 2 bases, there was a span of 11 bases. The CDR3 DNA reads as TGTGCCAGCAGCGTAGTGGGGCAGCTACAAGAGACCCAGTACTTC. It specifies CASSVVGQLQETQYF.

This clonotype was detected only a few times. The chain combines TRBV4-2 with TRBJ2-2; a weak D match, TRBD1 (5 bases). The CDR3 consists of 16 residues. Germline CDR1 and CDR2: LGHNA and YNFKEQ. Trimming pared 0 bases from V and 2 bases from J, leaving 10 bases between. CDR3 in amino acids: CASSQEDTLNTGELFF. Written as DNA, the CDR3 is TGTGCCAGCAGCCAAGAGGACACTCTCAACACCGGGGAGCTGTTTTTT.

J is TRBJ2-3 and V is TRBV7-8; 11 bases match TRBD2. The V segment lost 5 bases and the J segment 6 bases; nucleotides outside the gene matches: 10. Germline V gene lookup returns CDR1 SGHVS and CDR2 FQNEAQ. This CDR3 comprises 16 residues. The DNA for the CDR3 is TGTGCCAGCAGCGCGGAGGCTAGCGGGGGGTCGGATACGCAGTATTTT. Translating gives CASSAEASGGSDTQYF.

The count of this clonotype is one. The CDR3, as DNA: TGTGCCAGCACTCCGGGACTAGGGACGCTTTCGAACACCGGGGAGCTGTTTTTT. Amino acid sequence: CASTPGLGTLSNTGELFF. This chain joins TRBV12-3 or TRBV12-4 and TRBJ2-2; 8 bases are shared with TRBD2. V lost 7 bases, J lost 0 bases, and 13 bases stayed unmatched. The CDR3 has 18 residues.

This chain joins TRBV27 and TRBJ1-5; 7 bases align to TRBD1. With V trimmed by 1 base and J by 5 bases, 8 bases remained unmatched. The CDR3 covers 16 residues. Germline CDR1 is MNHEY and CDR2 is SMNVEV (reference sequence). As DNA, the CDR3 is TGTGCCAGCAGTTTATACGCGGACAGGCGGTATCAGCCCCAGCATTTT. Translated, it gives CASSLYADRRYQPQHF.

The chain recombines TRBV7-2 with TRBJ1-1, with D hard to call. The CDR3 is 13 residues long. Germline-derived CDR1 and CDR2 are SGHTA and FQGNSA. V was trimmed by 4 bases and J by 5 bases, leaving 11 bases between them. In DNA, the CDR3 is TGTGCCAGCAGCTCCCGACGGAGGACTGAAGCTTTCTTT. This codes for CASSSRRRTEAFF.

The chain links TRBV20-1 to TRBJ2-3, with TRBD1 matching 8 bases. The CDR3 covers 13 residues. J was trimmed by 3 bases and V by 3 bases; bases with no gene match: 2. CDR1 DFQATT and CDR2 SNEGSKA come from the germline V gene (reference sequence). The CDR3 is CSARDRDTDTQYF. CDR3 in DNA: TGCAGTGCTAGGGACAGGGATACAGATACGCAGTATTTT.

Points on this clonotype: One junction end disagrees with the germline gene, perhaps due to a read error. This chain uses TRBV12-3 or TRBV12-4 with TRBJ1-2, with 11 bases matching TRBD1. The CDR3 has 17 amino acids. CDR3 region: CAISQWTGGKEDYGYTF. CDR3 sequence (DNA): TGTGCCATCAGTCAATGGACAGGGGGCAAGGAGGACTATGGCTACACCTTC.

The chain couples TRBV28 to TRBJ2-1; TRBD2 agrees at 10 bases. This CDR3 region has 18 residues. CDR1 and CDR2 from the germline V gene are MDHEN and SYDVKM. J gave up 7 bases and V 8 bases, and 20 bases lay outside the gene matches. The DNA for the CDR3 is TGTGCCAGCCGATCCCTATTGGCCTTAGCGGGAGGAGTGAATGAGCAGTTCTTC. Protein: CASRSLLALAGGVNEQFF.

The chain has TRBV7-6 and TRBJ2-7, with TRBD2 as a possible D gene (5 bases). V shed 0 bases and J shed 7 bases, with 22 bases lying between them. This CDR3 has 17 residues. Germline-derived CDR1 and CDR2 are SGHVS and FNYEAQ. The CDR3: CASSLALSGYLTREQYF. Written as DNA, the CDR3 is TGTGCCAGCAGCTTAGCCTTATCGGGGTACCTTACGAGGGAGCAGTACTTC.

This clonotype occurred a few times. This chain connects TRBV9 to TRBJ2-1; D not certain. The DNA end lines up better with TRBJ2-7; the J call may be wrong. The germline gives CDR1 SGDLS, CDR2 YYNGEE. The length of the CDR3 is 16 residues. CDR3 nucleotide sequence: TGTGCCAGCAGCGTAGGTACCACTTTAGCCTACAATGAGCAGTACTTC. It yields the protein CASSVGTTLAYNEQYF.

A note on this clonotype: One junction end disagrees with the germline gene, perhaps due to a read error. The chain couples TRBV11-3 to TRBJ2-1; 7 bases are shared with TRBD1. Per germline, CDR1 SGHNT and CDR2 YENEEA. This CDR3 contains 15 residues. In nucleotides, the CDR3 is TGTGCCAGCAGCCAAAGACAGGGATCCTACAATGAGCGGTTCTTC. Translation gives CASSQRQGSYNERFF. Based on the CDR3 plus reference TRBV11-3 and TRBJ2-1, the full variable domain is EAGVVQSPRYKIIEKKQPVAFWCNPISGHNTLYWYLQNLGQGPELLIRYENEEAVDDSQLPKDRFSAERLKGVDSTLKIQPAELGDSAVYLCASSQRQGSYNERFFGPGTRLTVL.

The chain uses TRBV7-9 and TRBJ1-2; D perhaps matches TRBD1 (6 bases). The V and J ends lost 5 bases and 0 bases respectively, with 10 bases between them. The CDR3 is 14 residues long. Germline V gives CDR1 SEHNR, CDR2 FQNEAQ (reference sequence). CDR3 sequence: CASSAQGSNYGYTF. CDR3 DNA sequence: TGTGCCAGCAGCGCACAGGGTTCTAACTATGGCTACACCTTC. The full variable domain, its missing parts supplied by reference TRBV7-9 and TRBJ1-2, is DTGVSQNPRHKITKRGQNVTFRCDPISEHNRLYWYRQTLGQGPEFLTYFQNEAQLEKSRLLSDRFSAERPKGSFSTLEIQRTEQGDSAMYLCASSAQGSNYGYTFGSGTRLTVV.

The genes are TRBV6-2 or TRBV6-3 and TRBJ2-3; 10 nucleotides align to TRBD2. The CDR3 runs 15 residues. Per the germline V gene, CDR1 is MNHEY and CDR2 is SVGEGT. Losses at the gene ends were 7 bases for V and 2 bases for J; bases not matched to a gene: 6. This CDR3 is CASNPGTSVTDTQYF. CDR3 nucleotides: TGTGCCAGCAACCCCGGGACTAGCGTCACAGATACGCAGTATTTT.

The J gene is TRBJ1-1, the V gene TRBV27; tentatively, D is TRBD1 (6 bases). Germline values: CDR1 MNHEY, CDR2 SMNVEV (reference sequence). The CDR3 sequence is 15 residues long. Deletions cut 2 bases from V and 4 bases from J, with 14 bases between. CDR3 protein: CASSLQQGGGTEAFF. CDR3 nucleotide sequence: TGTGCCAGCAGTTTACAACAGGGAGGAGGCACTGAAGCTTTCTTT.

The sample holds a few counts of this clonotype. The rearrangement joins TRBV10-3 to TRBJ2-1; D gene ambiguous. Germline values: CDR1 ENHRY, CDR2 SYGVKD. V lost 0 bases, J lost 7 bases, and 13 bases lay in between. CDR3 length equals 15 residues. CDR3 loop: CAISESGTAGNEQFF. The CDR3 DNA reads as TGTGCCATCAGTGAGTCGGGCACAGCTGGGAATGAGCAGTTCTTC.